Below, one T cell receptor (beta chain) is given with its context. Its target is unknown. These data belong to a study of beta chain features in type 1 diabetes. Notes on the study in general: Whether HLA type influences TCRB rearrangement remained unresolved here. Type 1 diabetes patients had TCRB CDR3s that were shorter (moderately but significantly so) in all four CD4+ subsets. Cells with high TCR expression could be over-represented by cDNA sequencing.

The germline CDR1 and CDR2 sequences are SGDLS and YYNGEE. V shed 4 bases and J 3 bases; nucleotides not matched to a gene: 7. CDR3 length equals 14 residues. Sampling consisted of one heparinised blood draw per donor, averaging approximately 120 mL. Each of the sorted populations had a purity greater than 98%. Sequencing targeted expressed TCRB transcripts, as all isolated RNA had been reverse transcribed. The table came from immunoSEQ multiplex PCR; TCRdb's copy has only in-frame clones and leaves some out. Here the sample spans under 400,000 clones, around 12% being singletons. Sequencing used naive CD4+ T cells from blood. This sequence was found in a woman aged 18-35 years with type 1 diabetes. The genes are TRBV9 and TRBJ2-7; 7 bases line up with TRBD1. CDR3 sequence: CASSRTGVVYEQYF. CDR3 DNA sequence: TGTGCCAGCAGCCGGACAGGCGTCGTCTACGAGCAGTACTTC.